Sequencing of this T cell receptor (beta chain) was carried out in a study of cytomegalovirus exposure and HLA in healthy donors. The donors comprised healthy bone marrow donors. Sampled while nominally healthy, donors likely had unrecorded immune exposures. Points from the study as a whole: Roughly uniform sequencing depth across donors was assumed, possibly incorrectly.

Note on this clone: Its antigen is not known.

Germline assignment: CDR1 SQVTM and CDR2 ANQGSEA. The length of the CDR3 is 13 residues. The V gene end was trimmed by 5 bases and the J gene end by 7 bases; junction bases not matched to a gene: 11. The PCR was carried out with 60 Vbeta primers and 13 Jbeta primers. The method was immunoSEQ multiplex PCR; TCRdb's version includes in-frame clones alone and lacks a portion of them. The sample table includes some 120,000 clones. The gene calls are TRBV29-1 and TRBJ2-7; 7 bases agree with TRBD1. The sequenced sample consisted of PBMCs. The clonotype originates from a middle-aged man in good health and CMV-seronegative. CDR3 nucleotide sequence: TGCAGCGTTTGTACAGGGGCCCCTTGGGAGCAGTACTTC. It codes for CSVCTGAPWEQYF.